Below, 3 T cell receptor beta chains from the same sample are listed, as sequenced in a study of T cells after yellow fever vaccination. One entry per CDR3 protein, called by TCRdb with MiXCR from the 5' RACE reads. The sample carries roughly 190,000 distinct CDR3 sequences, about 11% recorded once. This specimen was CD8+ T cells sorted from PBMCs, taken 15 days after the yellow fever booster vaccination. These receptors originate from a young man who received the YFV17D yellow fever vaccine.

This chain links TRBV6-2 or TRBV6-3 with TRBJ2-7; either TRBD1 or TRBD2 may supply D (6 bases each). Per germline, CDR1 MNHEY and CDR2 SVGEGT. The CDR3 totals 16 residues. Trimming took 0 bases from V and 2 from J, leaving 14 bases between them. As DNA, the CDR3 is TGTGCCAGCAGTTACTCGGACAGCGGGCAACCCTACGAGCAGTACGTC. Translated, it gives CASSYSDSGQPYEQYV.

This clonotype turned up a few times. V and J are TRBV27 and TRBJ2-7; 11 bases are shared with TRBD2. The CDR3 sequence is 13 residues long. Looked up from germline, CDR1 is MNHEY and CDR2 is SMNVEV (reference sequence). Unmatched junction bases numbered 4, after V lost 6 bases and J lost 6 bases. CDR3 sequence (DNA): TGTGCCAGCAGCCGTGGGACTAGCGGCGAGCAGTACTTC. Its protein product is CASSRGTSGEQYF.

This clonotype was seen repeatedly, ten times or more. This rearrangement joins TRBV20-1 to TRBJ2-7; D perhaps matches TRBD1 (5 bases). From germline, CDR1 is DFQATT and CDR2 SNEGSKA (reference sequence). V lost 3 bases and J 6 bases, leaving 15 bases between the germline ends. The CDR3 loop spans 13 amino acids. Written as DNA, the CDR3 is TGCAGTGCTAGGCCCAGGGCGGTCCGCGAGCAGTACTTC. This codes for CSARPRAVREQYF.